These 2 T cell receptor beta chains came from one sample sequenced in a study of neoadjuvant anti-PD-1 for oral cavity cancer. Using immunoSEQ multiplex PCR, the repertoire was profiled, and TCRdb retains in-frame clones only, with some absent. The profile shows roughly 15,000 clones, 71% of them singletons. Time point noted: after neoadjuvant nivolumab, at surgical resection. The material sequenced was PBMCs, taken after nivolumab (anti-PD-1) treatment. These receptors came from a person aged 40 to 85 with oral cavity squamous cell carcinoma.

The V gene is TRBV2, the J gene TRBJ1-5; D gene unclear. Trimming shortened V by 3 bases and J by 5 bases, and 11 bases separated the two germline ends. Germline lookup yields CDR1 SNHLY and CDR2 FYNNEI. This CDR3 is built from 14 residues. CDR3 sequence reads: CASSDPARYQPQHF. CDR3 coding DNA: TGTGCCAGCAGTGACCCAGCTCGATATCAGCCCCAGCATTTT.

V is TRBV19 and J is TRBJ1-1; 8 bases agree with TRBD1. CDR1 and CDR2 from the germline V gene are LNHDA and SQIVND (reference sequence). Trimming removed 5 bases from V and 1 base from J; junction bases left unmatched: 15. The CDR3 runs to 18 residues. In nucleotides, the CDR3 is TGTGCCAGTAGTTTCTTCTCTGCAGGGGGCGCGGGGAACACTGAAGCTTTCTTT. Its translation: CASSFFSAGGAGNTEAFF. Combining the CDR3 with reference TRBV19 and TRBJ1-1 gives the whole variable domain DGGITQSPKYLFRKEGQNVTLSCEQNLNHDAMYWYRQDPGQGLRLIYYSQIVNDFQKGDIAEGYSVSREKKESFPLTVTSAQKNPTAFYLCASSFFSAGGAGNTEAFFGQGTRLTVV.